This T cell receptor beta chain comes out of a study of cytomegalovirus exposure and HLA in healthy donors. Turning to the study itself: Findings of an earlier analysis included more than 90 million unique TCR beta sequences from some 200 million T cells.

Study conclusions and caveats: Follow-up analysis seemed to connect common viral pathogens with several of the most significant clusters identified. Cytomegalovirus association was listed for around 180 TCR beta chains.

PCR involved 60 Vbeta and 13 Jbeta primers. Study processing details: An analysis performed later counted roughly 79 million unique TCR beta chains (roughly 9.9 million of them shared). Profiled with immunoSEQ multiplex PCR; TCRdb holds only in-frame clones, not every one. V and J calls and clone size follow that table, whereas D and trimming were derived from the DNA. The sample comprises 75,000 to 90,000 clones, 55% to 85% of which are singletons, and over 8.5% rests with the top ten. About this clone itself: Its antigen is as yet unknown.

The CDR3 sequence is 16 residues long. Germline V gene data show CDR1 as LGHNA and CDR2 as YNFKEQ. Trimming took 5 bases from V and 4 from J; bases not matched to a gene: 8. This TCR came from a woman between 40 and 50 years old in good health and CMV-seropositive. V and J are TRBV4-2 and TRBJ2-2; 9 bases agree with TRBD2. The sequenced material came from PBMCs. Here the CDR3 DNA reads TGTGCCAGCAGCGGAGGTAGCGGGAGTGGCACCGGGGAGCTGTTTTTT. Protein: CASSGGSGSGTGELFF.